This T cell receptor (beta chain) was identified during a study of blood T cell repertoires in COVID-19. The CDR3 runs 13 residues. With 7 bases removed from V and 3 bases from J, the gap between germline ends came to 10 bases. TCRdb's table, derived via immunoSEQ multiplex PCR, lists solely in-frame clones and lacks some. The top ten hold more than 5.5% of the sample, which has 100,000 or so clones, 88% seen once. The receptor was isolated from a woman in her fifties or sixties with acute or convalescent COVID-19. The V and J genes are TRBV12-3 or TRBV12-4 and TRBJ2-1; perhaps TRBD1 as D (5 bases). Source material: peripheral blood. The chain's CDR3 is CASTLTVYNEQFF. The CDR3 DNA sequence: TGTGCCAGCACCTTGACAGTCTACAATGAGCAGTTCTTC.